The T cell receptor beta chain described here comes from a study of T cell responses to AZD1222 COVID-19 vaccine. General study points: Targeting of unmutated variant regions was reportedly seen in nearly half of spike-specific TCRs. Donors were chiefly white British, with a greater number of females, and clonal diversity was perhaps underestimated. Spike was spanned by vaccine-associated CD4 TCRs, which were dominant at 160-218 and 743-854.

As concerns this clone: Its specificity is not known.

V dropped 0 bases and J dropped 9; count of bases not matched to a gene: 11. Germline V gives CDR1 SGHRS, CDR2 YFSETQ. The CDR3 has 16 amino acids. TCRdb's copy holds only in-frame clones and misses some; the assay was immunoSEQ multiplex PCR. There are 150,000 to 180,000 clones in the sample; about nine tenths occur only once, and approximately 5.1% lies in the top ten. The sequencing here drew on peripheral blood, taken on day 0 of MenACWY control vaccination. V gene TRBV5-1 combines with J gene TRBJ2-1; 8 nucleotides match TRBD2. The receptor comes from an adult in good health. The CDR3 loop reads CASSLAGISGMAEQFF. CDR3 in DNA: TGCGCCAGCAGCTTGGCCGGTATTAGCGGGATGGCTGAGCAGTTCTTC.